The TCR beta chain described here comes from a study of blood T cell repertoires in COVID-19. This CDR3 contains 17 residues. Germline V lookup: CDR1 SEHNR, CDR2 FQNEAQ (reference sequence). Trimming took 5 bases from V and 9 from J; bases not matched to a gene: 16. The data were produced by immunoSEQ multiplex PCR, yet TCRdb's version contains in-frame clones alone and is incomplete. The sample gives hundreds of thousands of clones, about nine tenths of which show up once; around 2.5% is in the top ten. The sequence was collected from a man aged 60 to 75 who had recovered from COVID-19. Material for sequencing was PBMCs or T cells enriched from blood (not recorded which). This sequence joins TRBV7-9 and TRBJ1-6; 7 bases align to TRBD1. CDR3 nucleotide sequence: TGTGCCAGCAGCCCACCCCTAGGGACAGAGCCGGTTTCACCCCTCCACTTT. Translation gives CASSPPLGTEPVSPLHF.